This entry describes one T cell receptor beta chain. Its antigen remains unidentified. The starting template was genomic DNA from bulk tumor, approximately 620 ng per sample. Each primary tumor yielded several biopsies, collected far apart from one another at surgery. The patients were newly diagnosed with non-small cell lung cancer, had not been treated, and had curative surgery. The entry originates in a study of immune heterogeneity within non-small cell lung tumors. Overall study context: The tumors comprised a few squamous cell carcinomas, some ten non-squamous carcinomas and 1 not otherwise specified. Study-wide results and limits: Some T-cell receptor beta clonotypes occurred at high frequency. These high-frequency clonotypes were largely distinct between individual patients. Identical dominant CDR3 beta clonotypes recurred across a patient's tumor sites, together with site-unique high-frequency clones. T-cell clonality in a given local region correlated moderately yet significantly with the local tumor mutational burden (R about 0.3).

Germline loops: CDR1 MDHEN, CDR2 SYDVKM. V gave up 6 bases and J gave up 3 bases, with 12 bases separating them. The CDR3 length is 15 residues. Multiplex PCR employing 32 V and 13 J primers generated amplicons of the TCR beta CDR3. TCRdb reprocessed the multiplex PCR reads via MiXCR and lists one record per CDR3 protein. This repertoire shows just over 15,000 distinct CDR3 sequences, around 28% found once; its top ten account for 3.5% to 5%. The chain is built from TRBV28 and TRBJ2-6; no reliable D call. The receptor was isolated from a man aged 35 to 55 with non-small cell lung cancer. The sequencing input was lung tumor tissue. CDR3 nucleotides: TGTGCCAGCAGCCCGCGGTTAAGTGGGGCCAACGTCCTGACTTTC. Protein sequence: CASSPRLSGANVLTF. The full variable domain, rest sourced from reference TRBV28 and TRBJ2-6, is DVKVTQSSRYLVKRTGEKVFLECVQDMDHENMFWYRQDPGLGLRLIYFSYDVKMKEKGDIPEGYSVSREKKERFSLILESASTNQTSMYLCASSPRLSGANVLTFGAGSRLTVL.